This T cell receptor (beta chain) was documented in a study of T cell repertoires in cytomegalovirus infection. Study information: Evidence of both CMV infection and a matching HLA type came from public TCR beta signatures.

Trimming took 4 bases from V and 8 from J, leaving 11 bases between them. The CDR3 consists of 12 residues. Germline V gives CDR1 SEHNR, CDR2 FQNEAQ (reference sequence). This clonotype was seen many times. TCRdb reanalysed the reads using MiXCR and keeps one entry per CDR3 protein. The sample contains about 240,000 distinct CDR3 sequences, roughly an eighth of which appear only once. This sequence originates from a human donor in good health (CMV status not recorded). Some clones in this sample may be carry-over from other donors' samples. This rearrangement joins TRBV7-9 to TRBJ1-2; D remains ambiguous. The sample taken for sequencing was PBMCs. In nucleotides, the CDR3 is TGTGCCAGCAGCTCGTCTCTTCCCGGCTACACCTTC. This codes for CASSSSLPGYTF.